Following are 2 T cell receptor beta chains from one sample sequenced in a study of CD4 and CD8 cells across lung adenocarcinoma regions. From the PCR reads, TCRdb called clonotypes with MiXCR, one entry per CDR3 protein. Here the sample spans tens of thousands of distinct CDR3 sequences, 40% to 65% being singletons. Sequencing was carried out using CD4+ T cells from the center of a lung tumor. The receptors here all came from a male donor with lung adenocarcinoma. The CD4 and CD8 labels of this study may be unreliable.

This clonotype is termed medium-sized. This sequence joins TRBV27 and TRBJ1-2; TRBD1 is a possible D gene (5 bases). Per the germline V gene, CDR1 is MNHEY and CDR2 is SMNVEV (reference sequence). Trimming removed 7 bases at V and 7 bases at J, with 19 bases between. This CDR3 is built from 14 residues. As DNA, the CDR3 is TGTGCCAGCACTTCCCTCGGGGGAATCTCTGGCTACACCTTC. Residues: CASTSLGGISGYTF.

This clonotype showed up many times. It may be a read error: a sequence one base away is much more abundant. J is TRBJ2-1 and V is TRBV27, with unresolved D. The J call may be incorrect, as the DNA end agrees better with TRBJ2-7. Germline loops: CDR1 MNHEY, CDR2 SMNVEV (reference sequence). The CDR3 covers 13 residues. The CDR3 loop is CASSLRTFNEQYF. In DNA form, the CDR3 reads TGTGCCAGCAGTTTACGGACGTTCAATGAGCAGTACTTC.